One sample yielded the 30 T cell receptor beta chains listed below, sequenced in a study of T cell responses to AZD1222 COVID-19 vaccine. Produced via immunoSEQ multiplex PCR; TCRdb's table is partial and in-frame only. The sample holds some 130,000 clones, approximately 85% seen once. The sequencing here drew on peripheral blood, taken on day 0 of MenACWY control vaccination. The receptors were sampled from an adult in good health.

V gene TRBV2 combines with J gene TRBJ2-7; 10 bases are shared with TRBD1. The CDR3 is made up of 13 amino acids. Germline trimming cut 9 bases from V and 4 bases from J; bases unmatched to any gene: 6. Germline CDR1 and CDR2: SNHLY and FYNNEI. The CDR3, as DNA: TGTGCCAGGGCGGGACAGGGGAGTTACGAGCAGTACTTC. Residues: CARAGQGSYEQYF.

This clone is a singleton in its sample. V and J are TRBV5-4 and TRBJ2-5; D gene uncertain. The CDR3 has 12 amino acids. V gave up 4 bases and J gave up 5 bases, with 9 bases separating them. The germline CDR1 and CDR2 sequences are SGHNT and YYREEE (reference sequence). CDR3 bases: TGTGCCAGCAGCCTCAATGCCGAGACCCAGTACTTC. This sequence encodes CASSLNAETQYF.

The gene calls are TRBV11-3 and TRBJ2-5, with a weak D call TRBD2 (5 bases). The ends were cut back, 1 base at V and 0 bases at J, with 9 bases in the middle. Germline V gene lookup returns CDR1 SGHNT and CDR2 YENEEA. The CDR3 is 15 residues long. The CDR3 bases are TGTGCCAGCAGCTTAGGGAGGCAAGACCAAGAGACCCAGTACTTC. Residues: CASSLGRQDQETQYF. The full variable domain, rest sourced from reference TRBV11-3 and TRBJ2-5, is EAGVVQSPRYKIIEKKQPVAFWCNPISGHNTLYWYLQNLGQGPELLIRYENEEAVDDSQLPKDRFSAERLKGVDSTLKIQPAELGDSAVYLCASSLGRQDQETQYFGPGTRLLVL.

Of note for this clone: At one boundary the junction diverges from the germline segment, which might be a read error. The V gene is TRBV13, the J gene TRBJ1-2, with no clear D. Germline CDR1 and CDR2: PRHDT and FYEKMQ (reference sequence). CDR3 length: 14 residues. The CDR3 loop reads CASSLVTGLGYGSF. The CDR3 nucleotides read TGTGCCAGCAGCCTAGTCACTGGGCTGGGGTATGGCTCCTTC.

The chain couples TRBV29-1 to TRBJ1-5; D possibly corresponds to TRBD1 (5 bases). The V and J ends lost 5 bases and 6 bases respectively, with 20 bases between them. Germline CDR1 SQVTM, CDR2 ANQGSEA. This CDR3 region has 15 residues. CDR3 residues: CSVSTGTEEGQPQHF. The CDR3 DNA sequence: TGCAGCGTTTCCACCGGGACCGAGGAGGGTCAGCCCCAGCATTTT.

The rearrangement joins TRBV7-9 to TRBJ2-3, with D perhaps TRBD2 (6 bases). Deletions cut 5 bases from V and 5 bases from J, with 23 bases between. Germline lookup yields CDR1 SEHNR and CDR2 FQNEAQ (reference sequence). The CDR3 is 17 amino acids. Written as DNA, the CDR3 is TGTGCCAGCAGCCGAAACCCGGGACTGGCGGCAGTAGATACGCAGTATTTT. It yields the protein CASSRNPGLAAVDTQYF.

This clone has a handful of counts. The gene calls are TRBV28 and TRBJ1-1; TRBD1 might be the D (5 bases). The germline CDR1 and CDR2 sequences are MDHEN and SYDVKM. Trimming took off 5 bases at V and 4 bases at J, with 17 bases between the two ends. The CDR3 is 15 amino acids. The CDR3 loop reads CASSPGAGRFTEAFF. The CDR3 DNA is TGTGCCAGCAGTCCTGGGGCAGGAAGATTCACTGAAGCTTTCTTT.

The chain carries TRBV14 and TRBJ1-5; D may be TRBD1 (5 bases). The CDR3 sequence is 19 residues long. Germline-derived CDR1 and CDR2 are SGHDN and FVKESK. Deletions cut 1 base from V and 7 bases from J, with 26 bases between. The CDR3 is CASSQVWGASGALDQPQHF. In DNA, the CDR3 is TGTGCCAGCAGCCAAGTCTGGGGCGCGAGCGGTGCCCTTGACCAGCCCCAGCATTTT.

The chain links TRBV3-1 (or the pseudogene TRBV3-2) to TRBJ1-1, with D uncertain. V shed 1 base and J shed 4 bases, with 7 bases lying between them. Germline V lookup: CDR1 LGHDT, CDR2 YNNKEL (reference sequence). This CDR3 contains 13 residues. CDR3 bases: TGTGCCAGCAGCCAAGGGGGTCCCACTGAAGCTTTCTTT. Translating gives CASSQGGPTEAFF.

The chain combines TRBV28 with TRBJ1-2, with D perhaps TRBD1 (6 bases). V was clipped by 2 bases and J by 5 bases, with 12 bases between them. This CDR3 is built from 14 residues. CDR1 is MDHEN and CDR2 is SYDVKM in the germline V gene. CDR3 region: CASSLRGETYGYTF. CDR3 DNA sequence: TGTGCCAGCAGTTTAAGGGGGGAGACATATGGCTACACCTTC.

CDR3 sequence: CASRETTGSGTEAFF. CDR3 nucleotide sequence: TGTGCCAGCAGGGAAACCACAGGATCAGGCACTGAAGCTTTCTTT. The V and J genes are TRBV28 and TRBJ1-1, with D perhaps matching TRBD1 (5 bases). The germline V gene has CDR1 MDHEN and CDR2 SYDVKM. The V end was cut by 6 bases, the J end by 4 bases, with 18 bases between. This CDR3 region has 15 residues.

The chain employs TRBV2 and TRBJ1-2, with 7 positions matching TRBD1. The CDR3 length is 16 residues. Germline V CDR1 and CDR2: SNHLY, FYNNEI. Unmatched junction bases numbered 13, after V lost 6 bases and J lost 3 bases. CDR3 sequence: CASSPGTAMGDYGYTF. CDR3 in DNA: TGTGCCAGCAGCCCCGGGACAGCCATGGGAGACTATGGCTACACCTTC.

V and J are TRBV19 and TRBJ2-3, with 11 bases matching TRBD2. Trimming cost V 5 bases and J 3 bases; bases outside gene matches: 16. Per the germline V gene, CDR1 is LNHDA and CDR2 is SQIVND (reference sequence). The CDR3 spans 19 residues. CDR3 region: CASSRLVTSGKGRTDTQYF. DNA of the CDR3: TGTGCCAGTAGTCGGCTAGTGACTAGCGGGAAGGGGAGGACAGATACGCAGTATTTT.

This CDR3 reads CSDTDKDRAKNIQYF. The CDR3 DNA follows: TGCAGCGATACGGACAAGGACAGGGCCAAAAACATTCAGTACTTC. J is TRBJ2-4 and V is TRBV29-1, with 7 nucleotides matching TRBD1. CDR1 is SQVTM and CDR2 is ANQGSEA in the germline V gene. The V segment lost 7 bases and the J segment 1 base; nucleotides outside the gene matches: 10. The CDR3 totals 15 residues.

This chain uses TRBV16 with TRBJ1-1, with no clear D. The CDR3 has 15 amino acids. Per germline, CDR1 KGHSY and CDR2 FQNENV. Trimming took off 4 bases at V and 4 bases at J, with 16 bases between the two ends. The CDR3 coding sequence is TGTGCCAGCAGCCCCACAAGCGCCTTCGGCACTGAAGCTTTCTTT. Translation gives CASSPTSAFGTEAFF.

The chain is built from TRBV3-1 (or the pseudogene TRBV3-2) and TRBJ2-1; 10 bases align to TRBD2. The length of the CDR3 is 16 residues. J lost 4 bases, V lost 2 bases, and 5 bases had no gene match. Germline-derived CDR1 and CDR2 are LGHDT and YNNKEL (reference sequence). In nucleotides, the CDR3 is TGTGCCAGCAGCCAACCGGGACTAGCGAGGTACAATGAGCAGTTCTTC. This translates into CASSQPGLARYNEQFF.

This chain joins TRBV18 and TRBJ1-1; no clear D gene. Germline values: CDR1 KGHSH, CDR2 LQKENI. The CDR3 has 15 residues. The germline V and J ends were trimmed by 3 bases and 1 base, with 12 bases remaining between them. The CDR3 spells CASSPSNRQNTEAFF. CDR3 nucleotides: TGTGCCAGCTCACCGTCTAATAGACAGAACACTGAAGCTTTCTTT.

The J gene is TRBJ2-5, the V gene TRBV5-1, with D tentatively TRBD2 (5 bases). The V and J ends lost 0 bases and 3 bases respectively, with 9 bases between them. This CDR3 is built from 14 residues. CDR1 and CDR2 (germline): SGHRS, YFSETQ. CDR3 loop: CASSLVPGKETQYF. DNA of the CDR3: TGCGCCAGCAGCTTGGTCCCGGGGAAAGAGACCCAGTACTTC.

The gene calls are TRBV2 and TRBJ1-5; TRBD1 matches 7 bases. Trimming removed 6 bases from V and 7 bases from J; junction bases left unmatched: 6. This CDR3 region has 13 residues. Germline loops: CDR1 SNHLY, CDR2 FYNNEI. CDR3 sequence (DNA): TGTGCCAGCAGGCAAGACAGGGACCAGCCCCAGCATTTT. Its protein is CASRQDRDQPQHF.

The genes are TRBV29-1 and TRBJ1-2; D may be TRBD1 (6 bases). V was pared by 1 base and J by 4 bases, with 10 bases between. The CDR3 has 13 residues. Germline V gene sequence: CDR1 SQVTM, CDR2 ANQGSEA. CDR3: CSVEGRGGYGYTF. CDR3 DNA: TGCAGCGTTGAAGGACGAGGGGGCTATGGCTACACCTTC.

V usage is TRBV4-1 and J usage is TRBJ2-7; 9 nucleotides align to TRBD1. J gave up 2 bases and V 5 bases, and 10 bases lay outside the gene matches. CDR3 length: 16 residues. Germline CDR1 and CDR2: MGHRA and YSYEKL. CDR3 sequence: CASSKGPGQGTYEQYF. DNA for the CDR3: TGCGCCAGCAGCAAAGGGCCGGGACAGGGTACCTACGAGCAGTACTTC.

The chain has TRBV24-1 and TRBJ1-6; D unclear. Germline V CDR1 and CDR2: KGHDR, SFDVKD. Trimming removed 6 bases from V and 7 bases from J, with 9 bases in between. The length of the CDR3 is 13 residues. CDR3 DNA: TGTGCCACCAGTCAAGCTCGGAATTCACCCCTCCACTTT. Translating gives CATSQARNSPLHF.

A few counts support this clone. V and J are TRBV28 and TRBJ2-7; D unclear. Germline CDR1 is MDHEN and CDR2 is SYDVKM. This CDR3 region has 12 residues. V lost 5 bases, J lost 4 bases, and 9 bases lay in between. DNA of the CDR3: TGTGCCAGCAGTACCGGCCCATACGAGCAGTACTTC. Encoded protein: CASSTGPYEQYF.

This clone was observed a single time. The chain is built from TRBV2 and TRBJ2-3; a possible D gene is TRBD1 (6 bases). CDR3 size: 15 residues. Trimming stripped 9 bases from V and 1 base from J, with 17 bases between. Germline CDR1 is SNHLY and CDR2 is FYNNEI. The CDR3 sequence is CASEVQGLGTDTQYF. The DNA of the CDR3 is TGTGCCAGTGAAGTACAGGGTCTGGGCACAGATACGCAGTATTTT.

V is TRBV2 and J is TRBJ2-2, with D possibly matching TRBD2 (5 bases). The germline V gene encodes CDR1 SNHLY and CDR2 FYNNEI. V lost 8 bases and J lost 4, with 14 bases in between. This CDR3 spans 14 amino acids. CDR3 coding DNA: TGTGCCAGCCCGAAGGATGAGGGCACCGGGGAGCTGTTTTTT. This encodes CASPKDEGTGELFF.

This CDR3 is CASSSRTWGRVEQYEQYF. The CDR3 DNA follows: TGCGCCAGCAGCTCCAGAACGTGGGGCAGGGTAGAGCAGTACGAGCAGTACTTC. This chain links TRBV5-1 with TRBJ2-7; D is possibly TRBD1 (5 bases). V lost 3 bases and J 4 bases, leaving 26 bases between the germline ends. This CDR3 comprises 18 residues. Germline V gene sequence: CDR1 SGHRS, CDR2 YFSETQ.

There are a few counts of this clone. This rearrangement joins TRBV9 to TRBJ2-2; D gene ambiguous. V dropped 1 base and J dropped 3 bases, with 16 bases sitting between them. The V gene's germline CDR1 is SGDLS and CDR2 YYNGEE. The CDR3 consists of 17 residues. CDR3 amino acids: CASSVQKVTVYTGELFF. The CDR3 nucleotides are TGTGCCAGCAGCGTACAAAAGGTTACGGTGTACACCGGGGAGCTGTTTTTT.

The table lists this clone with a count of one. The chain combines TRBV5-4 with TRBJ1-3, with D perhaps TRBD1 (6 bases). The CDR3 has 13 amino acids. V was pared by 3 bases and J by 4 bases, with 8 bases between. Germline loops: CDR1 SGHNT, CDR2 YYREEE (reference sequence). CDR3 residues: CASSYGQGNTIYF. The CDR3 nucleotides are TGTGCCAGCAGCTATGGACAGGGAAACACCATATATTTT.

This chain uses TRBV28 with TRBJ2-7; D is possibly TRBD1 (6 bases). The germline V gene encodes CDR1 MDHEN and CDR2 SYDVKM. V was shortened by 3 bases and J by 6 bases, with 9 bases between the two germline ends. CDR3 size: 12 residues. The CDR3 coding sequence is TGTGCCAGCAGTTTTTACAGGGCCGAGCAGTACTTC. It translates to CASSFYRAEQYF.

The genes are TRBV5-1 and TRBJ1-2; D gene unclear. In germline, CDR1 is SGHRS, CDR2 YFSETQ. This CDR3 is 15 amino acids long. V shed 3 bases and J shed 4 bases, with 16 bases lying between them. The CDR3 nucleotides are TGCGCCAGCAGCTCGGACGGCCTAAGAAGCTATGGCTACACCTTC. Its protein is CASSSDGLRSYGYTF.